Below are 32 T cell receptor beta chains sequenced from a single sample in a study of pediatric ulcerative colitis. Libraries were prepared by immunoSEQ multiplex PCR; TCRdb keeps only in-frame clonotypes and omits some of them. The sample consists of about 15,000 clones, more than 80% of them appearing once. Sequencing input: blood. These receptors all come from a boy aged 5 to 17 with moderate ulcerative colitis.

The chain has TRBV30 and TRBJ1-6, with 9 nucleotides matching TRBD1. From germline, CDR1 is GTSNPN and CDR2 SVGIG (reference sequence). CDR3 length: 15 amino acids. V lost 5 bases and J lost 8; bases outside the gene matches: 10. The CDR3 DNA follows: TGTGCCTGGGGACCCCTGGACAGGGGAGATTCACCCCTCCACTTT. It encodes CAWGPLDRGDSPLHF.

This chain uses TRBV10-3 with TRBJ2-3, with D perhaps matching TRBD2 (6 bases). CDR1 is ENHRY, CDR2 SYGVKD, per germline. V was shortened by 4 bases and J by 0 bases, with 17 bases between the two germline ends. This CDR3 comprises 17 residues. This CDR3 is CAISAPQRGFSTDTQYF. The CDR3 DNA reads as TGTGCCATCAGTGCACCCCAACGGGGGTTCAGCACAGATACGCAGTATTTT.

The chain combines TRBV5-4 with TRBJ2-2, with TRBD2 as a possible D gene (6 bases). Per the germline V gene, CDR1 is SGHNT and CDR2 is YYREEE (reference sequence). The CDR3 runs to 16 residues. The V end lost 0 bases, the J end lost 4 bases, and 13 bases lay between the germline ends. DNA of the CDR3: TGTGCCAGCAGCTTGGCAACCGGAGGGATCACCGGGGAGCTGTTTTTT. Its protein is CASSLATGGITGELFF.

The chain recombines TRBV5-1 with TRBJ2-2; either TRBD1 or TRBD2 may fit D (5 bases each). Trimming shortened V by 5 bases and J by 2 bases, and 22 bases separated the two germline ends. Germline CDR1 and CDR2: SGHRS and YFSETQ. This CDR3 is built from 18 residues. In DNA form, the CDR3 reads TGCGCCAGCAGTATCCTAGATATGGGACGGTCTAACACCGGGGAGCTGTTTTTT. This gives the protein CASSILDMGRSNTGELFF.

This CDR3 reads CASSQGQGWTQGNNEQFF. Written as DNA, the CDR3 is TGTGCCAGCAGCCAGGGTCAGGGCTGGACCCAAGGGAACAATGAGCAGTTCTTC. The chain carries TRBV5-4 and TRBJ2-1; a weak D match, TRBD1 (5 bases). Germline CDR1 reads SGHNT; CDR2 reads YYREEE (reference sequence). The CDR3 loop spans 18 amino acids. V gave up 4 bases and J gave up 5 bases, with 25 bases separating them.

This clone came up a few times. This chain links TRBV13 with TRBJ2-7; 12 nucleotides agree with TRBD2. Germline assignment: CDR1 PRHDT and CDR2 FYEKMQ (reference sequence). CDR3 size: 15 residues. Germline trimming cut 4 bases from V and 5 bases from J; bases unmatched to any gene: 6. CDR3 amino acids: CASSSGTSGRNEQYF. The CDR3 DNA reads as TGTGCCAGCAGCTCCGGGACTAGCGGGCGCAACGAGCAGTACTTC.

This chain links TRBV5-1 with TRBJ1-2; 8 bases match TRBD1. CDR1 is SGHRS, CDR2 YFSETQ, per germline. The CDR3 extends over 15 amino acids. V lost 5 bases and J lost 6; bases outside the gene matches: 12. CDR3 residues: CASRPGTGRENGYTF. The CDR3 bases are TGCGCCAGCAGACCTGGGACAGGTCGGGAGAATGGCTACACCTTC.

J is TRBJ1-3 and V is TRBV10-2; weak D call: TRBD1 (6 bases). CDR3 length equals 16 residues. Germline-derived CDR1 and CDR2 are WSHSY and SAAADI. The ends were cut back, 7 bases at V and 2 bases at J, with 18 bases in the middle. This chain's CDR3 is CASINPGGGPGNTIYF. In DNA, the CDR3 is TGCGCCAGCATAAATCCGGGAGGGGGACCTGGAAACACCATATATTTT.

In the case of this clone: At the DNA level, this CDR3 is encoded by other sequences in the same sample as well. V gene TRBV7-9 combines with J gene TRBJ2-3; D may be TRBD1 (6 bases). The CDR3 is 14 residues long. Germline V gives CDR1 SEHNR, CDR2 FQNEAQ (reference sequence). The V and J ends lost 5 bases and 6 bases respectively, with 15 bases between them. DNA of the CDR3: TGTGCCAGCAGCCCGATGACAGGAGTTGATACGCAGTATTTT. It yields the protein CASSPMTGVDTQYF.

The chain has TRBV28 and TRBJ1-5; the D gene is possibly TRBD1 (6 bases). The CDR3 is 17 residues long. Trimming removed 1 base at V and 4 bases at J, with 17 bases between. Per germline, CDR1 MDHEN and CDR2 SYDVKM. The CDR3 sequence is CASSLSSSGGVNQPQHF. In DNA, the CDR3 is TGTGCCAGCAGTTTATCGAGCTCGGGGGGCGTTAATCAGCCCCAGCATTTT.

This chain links TRBV19 with TRBJ2-6; no clear D. This CDR3 has 13 residues. With 6 bases removed from V and 4 bases from J, the gap between germline ends came to 7 bases. Germline V gene lookup returns CDR1 LNHDA and CDR2 SQIVND (reference sequence). This CDR3 reads CASRPSGANVLTF. The DNA of the CDR3 is TGTGCCAGTAGACCCTCAGGGGCCAACGTCCTGACTTTC.

This chain connects TRBV7-3 to TRBJ2-1, with D possibly being TRBD2 (5 bases). V gave up 2 bases and J gave up 5 bases, with 7 bases separating them. The CDR3 totals 13 residues. Looked up from germline, CDR1 is SGHTA and CDR2 is FQGTGA. CDR3 region: CASSLGRDNEQFF. The CDR3 region has the DNA TGTGCCAGCAGCTTAGGGAGAGACAATGAGCAGTTCTTC.

This clone turned up a few times. The gene calls are TRBV7-2 and TRBJ1-5, with TRBD1 identical over 9 bases. The V gene's germline CDR1 is SGHTA and CDR2 FQGNSA. CDR3 length: 16 residues. Trimming removed 4 bases from V and 4 bases from J; junction bases left unmatched: 8. CDR3 in amino acids: CASSYTGTGYNQPQHF. CDR3 bases: TGTGCCAGCAGCTATACCGGGACAGGGTATAATCAGCCCCAGCATTTT.

This clone has only one observation. The chain combines TRBV5-6 with TRBJ1-2; the match to TRBD1 covers 8 bases. Losses at the gene ends were 0 bases for V and 3 bases for J; bases not matched to a gene: 1. The CDR3 length is 14 residues. The germline gives CDR1 SGHDT, CDR2 YYEEEE. CDR3 DNA: TGTGCCAGCAGCTTGGACAGGGGGGACTATGGCTACACCTTC. It is translated as CASSLDRGDYGYTF.

The V and J genes are TRBV4-1 and TRBJ2-1; TRBD2 matches at 13 bases. Germline CDR1 and CDR2: MGHRA and YSYEKL. V was pared by 1 base and J by 10 bases, with 7 bases of the junction left unmatched. The CDR3 is 16 amino acids. The CDR3 loop is CASSQVGGTSGMEQFF. The CDR3 DNA follows: TGCGCCAGCAGCCAAGTAGGGGGGACTAGCGGGATGGAGCAGTTCTTC.

The CDR3 region has the DNA TGTGCCAGCAGCTTAGTGGAAGGACCCCAGTACTTC. Its translation: CASSLVEGPQYF. This chain connects TRBV7-8 to TRBJ2-7; D gene ambiguous. Germline lookup yields CDR1 SGHVS and CDR2 FQNEAQ. The CDR3 loop spans 12 amino acids. V lost 1 base and J lost 10, with 11 bases in between.

The V gene is TRBV7-8, the J gene TRBJ2-1; 15 bases line up with TRBD2. V was pared by 3 bases and J by 7 bases, with 1 base of the junction left unmatched. Per the germline V gene, CDR1 is SGHVS and CDR2 is FQNEAQ. The CDR3 has 15 residues. CDR3 sequence: CASSFGLAGGNEQFF. The CDR3 region has the DNA TGTGCCAGCAGCTTCGGACTAGCGGGAGGGAATGAGCAGTTCTTC.

The chain has TRBV7-6 and TRBJ2-2, with unresolved D. CDR1 and CDR2 from the germline V gene are SGHVS and FNYEAQ. This CDR3 contains 15 residues. The V end lost 5 bases, the J end lost 0 bases, and 10 bases lay between the germline ends. The CDR3 reads CASSPRYTNTGELFF. CDR3 in DNA: TGTGCCAGCAGCCCAAGGTACACGAACACCGGGGAGCTGTTTTTT.

This chain joins TRBV2 and TRBJ2-1; D is uncertain. Deletions cut 4 bases from V and 8 bases from J, with 12 bases between. This CDR3 has 13 residues. CDR1 SNHLY and CDR2 FYNNEI come from the germline V gene. CDR3 region: CASSVEWWDEQFF. DNA of the CDR3: TGTGCCAGCAGTGTAGAGTGGTGGGATGAGCAGTTCTTC.

This clone is a singleton in its sample. Other DNA sequences in this sample translate to the same CDR3. This chain connects TRBV29-1 to TRBJ2-7; D may match TRBD1 or TRBD2 (5 bases each). This CDR3 region has 12 residues. The germline gives CDR1 SQVTM, CDR2 ANQGSEA. Trimming left V 3 bases short and J 5 bases short, with 11 bases between. The DNA for the CDR3 is TGCAGCGTTGACCCAGGGAGCGACGAGCAGTACTTC. It is translated as CSVDPGSDEQYF.

The chain is built from TRBV9 and TRBJ1-4; 11 nucleotides match TRBD1. The germline V gene encodes CDR1 SGDLS and CDR2 YYNGEE. Trimming at V came to 7 bases and at J to 3 bases, leaving 2 bases not matched to a gene. The CDR3 consists of 14 residues. The CDR3 protein is CASGQGAANEKLFF. CDR3 nucleotides: TGTGCCAGCGGACAGGGGGCCGCTAATGAAAAACTGTTTTTT.

The chain combines TRBV9 with TRBJ2-7, with a tentative D call TRBD1 (6 bases). The CDR3 length is 14 residues. V shed 3 bases and J shed 1 base, with 11 bases lying between them. Germline CDR1 is SGDLS and CDR2 is YYNGEE. Here the CDR3 DNA reads TGTGCCAGCAGCGCGAGGGGGTCTTCCTACGAGCAGTACTTC. Amino acid sequence: CASSARGSSYEQYF.

The chain joins TRBV14 to TRBJ1-1, with D unresolved. The germline V gene encodes CDR1 SGHDN and CDR2 FVKESK. Trimming shortened V by 5 bases and J by 0 bases, and 25 bases separated the two germline ends. This CDR3 is built from 19 residues. CDR3 sequence (DNA): TGTGCCAGCAGCGAAAACCTGTCCAGGAGGACCATCATGAACACTGAAGCTTTCTTT. Its translation: CASSENLSRRTIMNTEAFF.

The chain has TRBV9 and TRBJ1-5; no clear D. There are 13 residues in the CDR3. CDR1 is SGDLS and CDR2 is YYNGEE in the germline V gene. The ends were cut back, 3 bases at V and 4 bases at J, with 8 bases in the middle. In DNA, the CDR3 is TGTGCCAGCAGCGCCGACTATAATCAGCCCCAGCATTTT. It is translated as CASSADYNQPQHF.

The chain is built from TRBV5-5 and TRBJ2-2; D might be TRBD1 (6 bases). Germline CDR1 and CDR2: SGHKS and YYEKEE (reference sequence). V was pared by 0 bases and J by 8 bases, with 11 bases between. This CDR3 has 14 residues. The CDR3 protein is CASSLDQGFGELFF. The DNA of the CDR3 is TGTGCCAGCAGCTTGGATCAGGGGTTTGGGGAGCTGTTTTTT.

This clone has a single count. This chain links TRBV19 with TRBJ1-6; D possibly corresponds to TRBD1 (5 bases). Germline-derived CDR1 and CDR2 are LNHDA and SQIVND (reference sequence). Trimming stripped 3 bases from V and 9 bases from J, with 18 bases between. This CDR3 has 16 residues. The CDR3 region has the DNA TGTGCCAGTAGTATGCGGTTCCGGGACCTTGCTTCACCCCTCCACTTT. Translating it yields CASSMRFRDLASPLHF.

The V gene is TRBV5-1, the J gene TRBJ2-1; the match to TRBD2 covers 12 bases. Germline V gives CDR1 SGHRS, CDR2 YFSETQ. CDR3 length: 16 amino acids. The J segment lost 6 bases and the V segment lost 1 base, leaving 5 bases of the junction unmatched. CDR3 DNA sequence: TGCGCCAGCAGCTTGTTCGGGACTAGCGGGTTCAATGAGCAGTTCTTC. This gives the protein CASSLFGTSGFNEQFF.

This chain links TRBV6-1 with TRBJ1-2; D possibly corresponds to TRBD1 (5 bases). The germline V gene encodes CDR1 MNHNS and CDR2 SASEGT. Between the trimmed V and J ends, which lost 2 bases and 4 bases, there was a span of 17 bases. The CDR3 has 16 amino acids. CDR3 in amino acids: CASSEWGWEGTYGYTF. As DNA, the CDR3 is TGTGCCAGCAGTGAATGGGGGTGGGAGGGGACCTATGGCTACACCTTC.

CDR3 coding DNA: TGTGCCTGGAGTGTACTGGACTGGTCGAACACCGGGGAGCTGTTTTTT. This codes for CAWSVLDWSNTGELFF. The chain carries TRBV30 and TRBJ2-2; a possible D gene is TRBD2 (5 bases). The germline V and J ends were trimmed by 0 bases and 0 bases, with 11 bases remaining between them. This CDR3 comprises 16 residues. The V gene's germline CDR1 is GTSNPN and CDR2 SVGIG (reference sequence). The complete variable domain, with remaining parts taken from reference TRBV30 and TRBJ2-2, reads SQTIHQWPATLVQPVGSPLSLECTVEGTSNPNLYWYRQAAGRGLQLLFYSVGIGQISSEVPQNLSASRPQDRQFILSSKKLLLSDSGFYLCAWSVLDWSNTGELFFGEGSRLTVL.

V gene TRBV19 combines with J gene TRBJ1-2, with no clear D. CDR1 LNHDA and CDR2 SQIVND come from the germline V gene (reference sequence). Trimming took 4 bases from V and 5 from J, leaving 20 bases between them. CDR3 length equals 16 residues. The CDR3 reads CASSRALFDLAYGYTF. CDR3 DNA: TGTGCCAGTAGTAGGGCCCTGTTTGACCTAGCGTATGGCTACACCTTC.

The chain employs TRBV21-1 and TRBJ2-7; TRBD2 reflects the table's D call only, with no check against the DNA. TRBV21-1 is reported as a pseudogene. The CDR3 is 14 amino acids. The CDR3 loop reads CASSISGASYEQYF. The CDR3 DNA is TGTGCCAGCAGCATTTCGGGAGCCTCCTACGAGCAGTACTTC.

This chain links TRBV5-5 with TRBJ1-5; D remains unclear. V lost 1 base and J 3 bases, leaving 8 bases between the germline ends. There are 14 residues in the CDR3. CDR1 and CDR2 from the germline V gene are SGHKS and YYEKEE (reference sequence). The CDR3 region is CASSLIDDNQPQHF. The DNA for the CDR3 is TGTGCCAGCAGCTTGATCGACGACAATCAGCCCCAGCATTTT.